This T cell receptor (beta chain) was sequenced during a study of T cell repertoires in cytomegalovirus infection. On the study more broadly: Public TCR beta signature analysis indicated the presence of both CMV infection and matching HLA type.

With V trimmed by 5 bases and J by 0 bases, 4 bases remained unmatched. This CDR3 region has 15 residues. Germline V gives CDR1 SGHAT, CDR2 FQNNGV. MiXCR was run by TCRdb on the reads, yielding one entry per CDR3 protein. This sample has about 230,000 distinct CDR3 sequences, with 20% to 25% found just once. Comments on this clonotype: Antigen unknown.

Findings of the study overall: Ex vivo responses were dominated by HLA-C-restricted CMV-specific TCR beta clonotypes. Cumulative frequency of public TCR beta families picked out carriers of CMV plus the relevant HLA.

The V gene is TRBV11-2, the J gene TRBJ2-3; 8 bases are a match to TRBD1. This clonotype was obtained from a human donor in good health (CMV status not recorded). Some clones in this sample may be carry-over from other donors' samples. Sequenced material: CD8+ T cells from PBMCs. The CDR3 DNA follows: TGTGCCAGCAGCCTCCGGGACAGGAGCACAGATACGCAGTATTTT. Protein sequence: CASSLRDRSTDTQYF.